There are many counts of the clone carrying this T cell receptor (beta chain). These data originate in a study of T cells in Graves' hyperthyroidism and ophthalmopathy. The TCR beta CDR3 regions underwent amplification using RNA transcripts as the source. A first-round RT-PCR of the TCR CDR3 used the HTBI primer set. TCRdb recomputed calls from the multiplex PCR reads with MiXCR, one row per CDR3 protein. The table has approximately 400,000 distinct CDR3 sequences, 15% to 18% seen once; the top ten hold 28%. Germline loops: CDR1 SGHVS, CDR2 FNYEAQ. There are 16 residues in the CDR3. Trimming at V came to 5 bases and at J to 1 base, leaving 8 bases not matched to a gene.

Sequences were obtained from blood. The TCR comes from a woman under 30 with Graves' hyperthyroidism that later progressed to Graves' ophthalmopathy. The rearrangement joins TRBV7-6 to TRBJ2-3, with 8 nucleotides matching TRBD2. CDR3 bases: TGTGCCAGCAGCCCCCGGACTAGCAGGGGCACAGATACGCAGTATTTT. Its protein is CASSPRTSRGTDTQYF.